Reported below is one TCR beta chain. Deletions cut 8 bases from V and 1 base from J, with 14 bases between. This CDR3 comprises 14 residues. The germline gives CDR1 MNHEY, CDR2 SMNVEV (reference sequence). This sample was included in a study of blood T cell repertoires in COVID-19. Profiling relied on immunoSEQ multiplex PCR, and the TCRdb table lists in-frame clones only, not all of them. The data contain approximately 280,000 clones, around 91% of them singletons. V and J are TRBV27 and TRBJ1-1, with D maybe TRBD1 (5 bases). The receptor was isolated from a woman in her fifties or sixties with acute or convalescent COVID-19. Source material: peripheral blood. CDR3 sequence: CASGTSRGNTEAFF. Written as DNA, the CDR3 is TGTGCCAGCGGGACTAGCCGGGGGAACACTGAAGCTTTCTTT.